Detailed here is one T cell receptor beta chain. Antigen unknown. These data come from a study of T cell responses to AZD1222 COVID-19 vaccine. General observations from the study: Donors in the cohort were predominantly white British and more often female, and clonal diversity was possibly underestimated.

Produced via immunoSEQ multiplex PCR; TCRdb's table is partial and in-frame only. The sample consists of more than 120,000 clones, 85% to 95% of them appearing once. This receptor was taken from an adult in good health. Here the sequenced sample was peripheral blood, taken on day 0 of AZD1222 vaccination.

The CDR3 is CASSLDRQGEQYF. The DNA of the CDR3 is TGCGCCAGCAGCTTGGACAGGCAGGGCGAGCAGTACTTC. The chain joins TRBV5-1 to TRBJ2-7; a weak D match, TRBD1 (5 bases). Per the germline V gene, CDR1 is SGHRS and CDR2 is YFSETQ. This CDR3 comprises 13 residues. Trimming shortened V by 0 bases and J by 6 bases, and 10 bases separated the two germline ends.